The 30 T cell receptor beta chains in this list originate from one sample, sequenced in a study of blood T cell repertoires in COVID-19 (dated by TCRdb to 2019 to 2021). Library preparation employed the immunoSEQ multiplex PCR assay. Sourced from immuneACCESS, this table was stored by TCRdb with only in-frame sequences that have V and J called. A share of the clones is absent; for the studies checked, an unresolved V gene accounts for under half, and the remainder has no known explanation. Across this sample there are about 260,000 clones, with about 85% seen only once. About 14% of the sample comes from the top ten. Sequencing input: peripheral blood. The receptors come from a human donor in a cohort sampled during active COVID-19.

The V call is TRBV7-9, the J call TRBJ1-1; D not resolved. There are 13 residues in the CDR3. Per germline, CDR1 SEHNR and CDR2 FQNEAQ (reference sequence). Trimming shortened V by 0 bases and J by 5 bases, and 7 bases separated the two germline ends. The CDR3 sequence is CASSLAAGTEAFF. CDR3 sequence (DNA): TGTGCCAGCAGCTTAGCGGCGGGGACTGAAGCTTTCTTT. The full variable domain, its missing parts supplied by reference TRBV7-9 and TRBJ1-1, is DTGVSQNPRHKITKRGQNVTFRCDPISEHNRLYWYRQTLGQGPEFLTYFQNEAQLEKSRLLSDRFSAERPKGSFSTLEIQRTEQGDSAMYLCASSLAAGTEAFFGQGTRLTVV.

The V gene is TRBV7-9, the J gene TRBJ2-1; TRBD2 aligns across 7 bases. The V and J ends lost 5 bases and 8 bases, in that order; junction bases with no gene match: 6. The CDR3 extends over 13 amino acids. CDR1 is SEHNR and CDR2 is FQNEAQ in the germline V gene (reference sequence). The chain's CDR3 is CASSAHLADEQFF. CDR3 bases: TGTGCCAGCAGCGCCCACCTAGCGGATGAGCAGTTCTTC.

V usage is TRBV5-1 and J usage is TRBJ2-1; tentatively, D is TRBD2 (7 bases). CDR1 and CDR2 from the germline V gene are SGHRS and YFSETQ. Between the trimmed V and J ends, which lost 0 bases and 5 bases, there was a span of 24 bases. There are 19 residues in the CDR3. The CDR3 bases are TGCGCCAGCAGCTTGGGGGGGAGGGGAGGGAAAAACAGGGACAATGAGCAGTTCTTC. Translated: CASSLGGRGGKNRDNEQFF.

The V call is TRBV21-1, the J call TRBJ1-2. TRBV21-1 is classified as a pseudogene. This CDR3 has 13 residues. The chain's CDR3 is CASSKEEVDGYTF. The DNA for the CDR3 is TGTGCCAGCAGCAAAGAAGAGGTCGATGGCTACACCTTC.

This chain connects TRBV7-9 to TRBJ2-1; maybe TRBD1 (6 bases). The CDR3 has 16 residues. V was clipped by 5 bases and J by 5 bases, with 19 bases between them. Germline assignment: CDR1 SEHNR and CDR2 FQNEAQ (reference sequence). The CDR3 nucleotides read TGTGCCAGCAGCCAATCCAGGGGATCTACCGACAATGAGCAGTTCTTC. Its translation: CASSQSRGSTDNEQFF.

This clone came up once. This chain joins TRBV7-2 and TRBJ2-2; no definite D call. There are 16 residues in the CDR3. V gave up 1 base and J gave up 4 bases, with 13 bases separating them. The germline CDR1 and CDR2 sequences are SGHTA and FQGNSA. CDR3 in DNA: TGTGCCAGCAGCTTAGAGGTCACAGTCCCCACCGGGGAGCTGTTTTTT. This codes for CASSLEVTVPTGELFF.

This clone was recorded once. The rearrangement uses TRBV2 and TRBJ1-2, with D possibly TRBD1 on 6 matching bases. Germline CDR1 SNHLY, CDR2 FYNNEI. CDR3 length: 14 residues. The germline V and J ends were trimmed by 6 bases and 6 bases, with 17 bases remaining between them. CDR3 sequence reads: CASRTGIEWDGYTF. The DNA for the CDR3 is TGTGCCAGCAGGACAGGTATTGAATGGGATGGCTACACCTTC.

J is TRBJ2-1 and V is TRBV5-1; 14 bases are a match to TRBD2. Germline V gene lookup returns CDR1 SGHRS and CDR2 YFSETQ. Trimming cost V 2 bases and J 7 bases; bases outside gene matches: 5. The CDR3 is 16 amino acids. CDR3 DNA: TGCGCCAGCAGCTTCTCCGGGACTAGCGGGGGAAATGAGCAGTTCTTC. Protein: CASSFSGTSGGNEQFF.

This chain connects TRBV28 to TRBJ1-1, with unresolved D. The CDR3 is made up of 13 amino acids. Between the trimmed V and J ends, which lost 11 bases and 3 bases, there was a span of 16 bases. CDR1 is MDHEN, CDR2 SYDVKM, per germline. CDR3 in DNA: TGTGCCTCGTGGACGGGGTTGGACACTGAAGCTTTCTTT. This translates into CASWTGLDTEAFF.

This clone was recorded a few times. The genes are TRBV2 and TRBJ1-2; 9 positions agree with TRBD1. In germline, CDR1 is SNHLY, CDR2 FYNNEI. The CDR3 totals 12 residues. V gave up 8 bases and J gave up 7 bases; unmatched junction bases: 5. DNA of the CDR3: TGTGCCAGCGTACAGGGGGCTGGTGGCTACACCTTC. Translation gives CASVQGAGGYTF.

The V call is TRBV18, the J call TRBJ2-1; the match to TRBD2 covers 7 bases. Germline assignment: CDR1 KGHSH and CDR2 LQKENI. V shed 5 bases and J 5 bases; nucleotides not matched to a gene: 6. The CDR3 totals 14 residues. The chain's CDR3 is CASSFSSGNNEQFF. CDR3 DNA sequence: TGTGCCAGCTCATTTTCTAGCGGAAACAATGAGCAGTTCTTC.

This chain links TRBV5-1 with TRBJ2-7, with D hard to call. Germline V lookup: CDR1 SGHRS, CDR2 YFSETQ. The CDR3 sequence is 12 residues long. V was shortened by 5 bases and J by 3 bases, with 9 bases between the two germline ends. CDR3 residues: CASRLQDYEQYF. DNA for the CDR3: TGCGCCAGCAGGCTTCAGGACTACGAGCAGTACTTC.

The V call is TRBV4-3, the J call TRBJ2-5; TRBD2 matches at 7 bases. The CDR3 loop spans 17 amino acids. Looked up from germline, CDR1 is LGHNA and CDR2 is YSLEER. After removal of 4 bases from V and 4 bases from J, the junction contained 15 bases not matched to a gene. CDR3 nucleotide sequence: TGCGCCAGCAGCCGCAATTGGGGGGGAGGGATAGGAGAGACCCAGTACTTC. This gives the protein CASSRNWGGGIGETQYF.

CDR3 loop: CSVPKNTGTAGKETQYF. CDR3 coding DNA: TGCAGCGTCCCGAAAAACACCGGGACAGCCGGGAAAGAGACCCAGTACTTC. The J gene is TRBJ2-5, the V gene TRBV29-1; 7 bases match TRBD1. The germline V gene has CDR1 SQVTM and CDR2 ANQGSEA. The ends lost 6 bases at V and 3 bases at J; junction bases unmatched: 19. The CDR3 contains 17 residues.

This rearrangement joins TRBV15 to TRBJ2-5; tentatively, D is TRBD1 (6 bases). The CDR3 has 15 residues. V lost 5 bases, J lost 4 bases, and 17 bases lay in between. The V gene's germline CDR1 is LNHNV and CDR2 YYDKDF (reference sequence). The CDR3 spells CATSGKTGRAETQYF. The CDR3 nucleotides read TGTGCCACCAGCGGAAAGACAGGCCGGGCAGAGACCCAGTACTTC. Combining the CDR3 with reference TRBV15 and TRBJ2-5 gives the whole variable domain DAMVIQNPRYQVTQFGKPVTLSCSQTLNHNVMYWYQQKSSQAPKLLFHYYDKDFNNEADTPDNFQSRRPNTSFCFLDIRSPGLGDTAMYLCATSGKTGRAETQYFGPGTRLLVL.

The V and J genes are TRBV20-1 and TRBJ1-1; D not certain. This CDR3 comprises 11 residues. Trimming pared 2 bases from V and 11 bases from J, leaving 12 bases between. Per the germline V gene, CDR1 is DFQATT and CDR2 is SNEGSKA (reference sequence). CDR3 bases: TGCAGTGCTAGACGGGGAGGAGTGGCTTTCTTT. The encoded protein is CSARRGGVAFF.

The V call is TRBV3-1 (or the pseudogene TRBV3-2), the J call TRBJ1-1; D remains unclear. The germline V and J ends were trimmed by 2 bases and 2 bases, with 6 bases remaining between them. In germline, CDR1 is LGHDT, CDR2 YNNKEL (reference sequence). CDR3 length equals 13 residues. The CDR3 nucleotides read TGTGCCAGCAGCCAACAGGATAACACTGAAGCTTTCTTT. Translated, it gives CASSQQDNTEAFF.

This chain joins TRBV5-1 and TRBJ2-6, with D unclear. CDR1 and CDR2 from the germline V gene are SGHRS and YFSETQ. This CDR3 spans 14 amino acids. The V end lost 0 bases, the J end lost 2 bases, and 3 bases lay between the germline ends. DNA of the CDR3: TGCGCCAGCAGCTTGGGTACTGGGGCCAACGTCCTGACTTTC. It specifies CASSLGTGANVLTF.

The gene calls are TRBV30 and TRBJ2-7; the D gene is possibly TRBD2 (5 bases). The CDR3 loop spans 16 amino acids. Deletions cut 1 base from V and 0 bases from J, with 16 bases between. The V gene's germline CDR1 is GTSNPN and CDR2 SVGIG (reference sequence). The CDR3 coding sequence is TGTGCCTGGAGTGCCAAAACTAGAACTTACTCCTACGAGCAGTACTTC. Amino acids: CAWSAKTRTYSYEQYF.

The chain employs TRBV7-2 and TRBJ2-1; 9 bases match TRBD1. There are 12 residues in the CDR3. Germline V gene sequence: CDR1 SGHTA, CDR2 FQGNSA. With V trimmed by 4 bases and J by 10 bases, 2 bases remained unmatched. For the CDR3, the DNA is TGTGCCAGCAGCTACGGGACAGGGGAGCAGTTCTTC. This encodes CASSYGTGEQFF.

About this clone: A read error may account for a junction end that differs from germline. V and J are TRBV5-1 and TRBJ2-5, with D possibly being TRBD1 (6 bases). Germline V gene sequence: CDR1 SGHRS, CDR2 YFSETQ. This CDR3 spans 14 amino acids. The CDR3 coding sequence is TGCGCCAGCAGATTGGGACAAGCCCAAGAGACCCAGTACTTC. Residues: CASRLGQAQETQYF.

V is TRBV10-2 and J is TRBJ2-3, with 10 bases matching TRBD2. J gave up 3 bases and V 6 bases, and 6 bases lay outside the gene matches. Germline V gene data show CDR1 as WSHSY and CDR2 as SAAADI. The CDR3 length is 15 residues. The CDR3 nucleotides read TGCGCCAGCAGGTTACTAGCGGGACTAACAGATACGCAGTATTTT. Residues: CASRLLAGLTDTQYF.

This chain joins TRBV19 and TRBJ1-1; D is perhaps TRBD1 (6 bases). Germline assignment: CDR1 LNHDA and CDR2 SQIVND (reference sequence). This CDR3 spans 15 amino acids. The V and J ends lost 1 base and 0 bases respectively, with 9 bases between them. CDR3 coding DNA: TGTGCCAGTAGTATAGGAGGACAGATGAACACTGAAGCTTTCTTT. Its translation: CASSIGGQMNTEAFF.

CDR3 coding DNA: TGTGCCAGCAGCTTAGGGAATCTAGATTTAGAGACCCAGTACTTC. Translation gives CASSLGNLDLETQYF. The chain employs TRBV11-2 and TRBJ2-5; D is unclear. The germline V gene has CDR1 SGHAT and CDR2 FQNNGV. The CDR3 is 15 residues long. Deletions cut 1 base from V and 4 bases from J, with 13 bases between.

The rearrangement joins TRBV5-1 to TRBJ1-1; no firm D call. Germline CDR1 is SGHRS and CDR2 is YFSETQ. CDR3 length: 15 residues. V was shortened by 0 bases and J by 4 bases, with 13 bases between the two germline ends. The CDR3 DNA is TGCGCCAGCAGCTTGGACGGGGATTCGGCCACTGAAGCTTTCTTT. Its protein is CASSLDGDSATEAFF.

This rearrangement joins TRBV18 to TRBJ2-7; TRBD2 might be the D (6 bases). The V end was cut by 6 bases, the J end by 3 bases, with 15 bases between. CDR3 size: 14 residues. In germline, CDR1 is KGHSH, CDR2 LQKENI. The CDR3: CASSPGTDVYEQYF. The CDR3 nucleotides are TGTGCCAGCTCGCCCGGGACTGATGTCTACGAGCAGTACTTC.

The V and J genes are TRBV19 and TRBJ2-1; 10 bases map to TRBD2. Germline V lookup: CDR1 LNHDA, CDR2 SQIVND (reference sequence). The CDR3 extends over 16 amino acids. J lost 5 bases, V lost 4 bases, and 8 bases had no gene match. CDR3 nucleotide sequence: TGTGCCAGTAGTAGGGGGCGGACTAGCGGTAACAATGAGCAGTTCTTC. This translates into CASSRGRTSGNNEQFF.

The chain has TRBV30 and TRBJ2-4; 10 bases map to TRBD2. Germline V lookup: CDR1 GTSNPN, CDR2 SVGIG (reference sequence). V lost 5 bases and J lost 5; bases outside the gene matches: 15. This CDR3 has 17 residues. The CDR3 protein is CAWSALGLAAGQNIQYF. In DNA form, the CDR3 reads TGTGCCTGGTCCGCCCTAGGACTAGCGGCAGGGCAAAACATTCAGTACTTC.

V and J are TRBV19 and TRBJ1-2, with D possibly being TRBD1 (5 bases). V gave up 3 bases and J gave up 4 bases, with 15 bases separating them. The CDR3 runs 15 residues. Germline-derived CDR1 and CDR2 are LNHDA and SQIVND (reference sequence). For the CDR3, the DNA is TGTGCCAGTAGTATGCTGGCAGGGCAGGGCTATGGCTACACCTTC. Protein sequence: CASSMLAGQGYGYTF.

The V call is TRBV21-1, the J call TRBJ2-2; no DNA check was done on the table's D call, TRBD2. TRBV21-1 is marked as a pseudogene. This CDR3 has 13 residues. The DNA of the CDR3 is TGTGCCATCACGGGACTTAGCCCCGGGGAGCTGTTTTTT. This sequence encodes CAITGLSPGELFF.